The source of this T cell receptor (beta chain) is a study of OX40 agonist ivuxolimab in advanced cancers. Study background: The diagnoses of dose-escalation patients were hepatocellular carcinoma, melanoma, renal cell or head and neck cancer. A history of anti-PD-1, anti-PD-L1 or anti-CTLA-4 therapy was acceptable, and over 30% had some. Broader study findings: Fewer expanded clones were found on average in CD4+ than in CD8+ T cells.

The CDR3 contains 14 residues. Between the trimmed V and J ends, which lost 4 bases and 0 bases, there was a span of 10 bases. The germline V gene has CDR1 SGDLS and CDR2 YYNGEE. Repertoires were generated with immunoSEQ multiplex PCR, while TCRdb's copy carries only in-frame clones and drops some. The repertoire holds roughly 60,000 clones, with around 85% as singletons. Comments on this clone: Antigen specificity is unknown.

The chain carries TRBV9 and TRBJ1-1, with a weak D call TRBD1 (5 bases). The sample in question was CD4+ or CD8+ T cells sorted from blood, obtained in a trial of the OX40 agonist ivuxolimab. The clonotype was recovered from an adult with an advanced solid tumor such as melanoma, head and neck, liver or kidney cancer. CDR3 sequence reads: CASSPGGMNTEAFF. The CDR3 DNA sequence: TGTGCCAGCAGCCCGGGGGGGATGAACACTGAAGCTTTCTTT.